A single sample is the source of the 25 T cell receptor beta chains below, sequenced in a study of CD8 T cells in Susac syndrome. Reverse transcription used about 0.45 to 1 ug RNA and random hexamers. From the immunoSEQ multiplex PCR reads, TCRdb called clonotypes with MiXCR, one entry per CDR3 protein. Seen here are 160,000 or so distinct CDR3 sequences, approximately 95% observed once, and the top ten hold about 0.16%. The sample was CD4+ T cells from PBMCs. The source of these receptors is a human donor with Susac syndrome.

The CDR3 sequence is CASSKAEDRSSYNEQFF. The CDR3 nucleotides read TGTGCCAGCAGCAAAGCCGAGGACAGAAGCTCCTACAATGAGCAGTTCTTC. The chain joins TRBV21-1 to TRBJ2-1. TRBV21-1 is a pseudogene. The CDR3 runs to 17 residues.

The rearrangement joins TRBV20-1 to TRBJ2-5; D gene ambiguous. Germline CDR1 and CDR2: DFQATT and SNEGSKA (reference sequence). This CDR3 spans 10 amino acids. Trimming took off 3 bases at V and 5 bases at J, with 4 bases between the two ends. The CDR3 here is CSASSETQYF. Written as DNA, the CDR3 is TGCAGTGCTAGCAGTGAGACCCAGTACTTC.

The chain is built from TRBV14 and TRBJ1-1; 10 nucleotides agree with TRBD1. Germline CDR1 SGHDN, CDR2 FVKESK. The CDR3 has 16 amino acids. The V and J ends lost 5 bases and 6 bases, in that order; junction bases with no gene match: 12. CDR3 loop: CASSVAGQGRFAEAFF. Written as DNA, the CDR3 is TGTGCCAGCAGCGTGGCGGGACAGGGGAGATTCGCTGAAGCTTTCTTT.

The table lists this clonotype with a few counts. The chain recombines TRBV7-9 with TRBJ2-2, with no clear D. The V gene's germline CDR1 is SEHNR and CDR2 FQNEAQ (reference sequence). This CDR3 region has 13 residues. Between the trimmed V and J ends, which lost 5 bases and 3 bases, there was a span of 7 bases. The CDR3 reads CASSLADTGELFF. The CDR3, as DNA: TGTGCCAGCAGCCTTGCGGACACCGGGGAGCTGTTTTTT.

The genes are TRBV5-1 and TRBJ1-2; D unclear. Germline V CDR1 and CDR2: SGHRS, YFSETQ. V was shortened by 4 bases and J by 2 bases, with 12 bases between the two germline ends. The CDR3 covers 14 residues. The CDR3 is CASSPRTANYGYTF. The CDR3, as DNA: TGCGCCAGCAGCCCCCGGACCGCGAACTATGGCTACACCTTC.

The CDR3 loop is CASSTGGAVETQYF. CDR3 DNA sequence: TGTGCCAGCAGCACCGGGGGGGCCGTAGAGACCCAGTACTTC. V usage is TRBV7-2 and J usage is TRBJ2-5; 8 bases line up with TRBD2. V lost 5 bases and J lost 4; bases outside the gene matches: 6. Germline V lookup: CDR1 SGHTA, CDR2 FQGNSA. CDR3 length: 14 residues. The whole variable domain, remainder taken from reference TRBV7-2 and TRBJ2-5, is GAGVSQSPSNKVTEKGKDVELRCDPISGHTALYWYRQSLGQGLEFLIYFQGNSAPDKSGLPSDRFSAERTGGSVSTLTIQRTQQEDSAVYLCASSTGGAVETQYFGPGTRLLVL.

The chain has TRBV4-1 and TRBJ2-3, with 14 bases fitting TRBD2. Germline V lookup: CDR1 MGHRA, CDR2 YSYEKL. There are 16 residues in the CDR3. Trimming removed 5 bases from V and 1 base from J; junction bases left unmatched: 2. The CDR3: CASSSGLAGGTDTQYF. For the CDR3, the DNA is TGCGCCAGCAGCTCGGGACTAGCGGGAGGCACAGATACGCAGTATTTT.

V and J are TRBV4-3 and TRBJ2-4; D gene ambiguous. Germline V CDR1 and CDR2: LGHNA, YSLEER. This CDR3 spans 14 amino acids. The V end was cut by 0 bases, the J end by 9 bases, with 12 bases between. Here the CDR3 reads CASSQDLGVGIQYF. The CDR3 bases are TGCGCCAGCAGCCAAGATCTAGGCGTCGGCATTCAGTACTTC.

The CDR3 protein is CASSVVGVASYNEQFF. CDR3 coding DNA: TGTGCCAGCAGCGTAGTTGGAGTAGCCTCCTACAATGAGCAGTTCTTC. This chain uses TRBV9 with TRBJ2-1; D gene unclear. The CDR3 is 16 amino acids. Germline V gives CDR1 SGDLS, CDR2 YYNGEE. Trimming pared 0 bases from V and 0 bases from J, leaving 10 bases between.

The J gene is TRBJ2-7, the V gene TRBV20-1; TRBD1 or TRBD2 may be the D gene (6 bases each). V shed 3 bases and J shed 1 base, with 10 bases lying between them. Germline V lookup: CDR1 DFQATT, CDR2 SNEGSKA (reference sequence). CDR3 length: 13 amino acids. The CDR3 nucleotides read TGCAGTGCTAGGGAGGGGACATCCTACGAGCAGTACTTC. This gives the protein CSAREGTSYEQYF.

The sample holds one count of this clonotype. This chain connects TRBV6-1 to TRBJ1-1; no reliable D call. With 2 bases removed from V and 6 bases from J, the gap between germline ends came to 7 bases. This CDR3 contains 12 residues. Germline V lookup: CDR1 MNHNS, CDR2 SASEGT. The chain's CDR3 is CASSERSAEAFF. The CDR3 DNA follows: TGTGCCAGCAGTGAAAGGTCGGCTGAAGCTTTCTTT.

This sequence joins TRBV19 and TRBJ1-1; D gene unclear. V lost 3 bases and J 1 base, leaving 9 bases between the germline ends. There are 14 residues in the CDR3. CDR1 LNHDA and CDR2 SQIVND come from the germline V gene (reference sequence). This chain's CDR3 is CASSMRQPNTEAFF. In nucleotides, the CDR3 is TGTGCCAGTAGTATGAGGCAGCCGAACACTGAAGCTTTCTTT.

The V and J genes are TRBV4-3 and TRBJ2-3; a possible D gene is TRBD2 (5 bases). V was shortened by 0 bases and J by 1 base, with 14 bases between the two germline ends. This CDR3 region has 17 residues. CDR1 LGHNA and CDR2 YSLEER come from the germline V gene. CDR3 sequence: CASSQDSGSARTDTQYF. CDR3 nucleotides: TGCGCCAGCAGCCAAGATTCGGGGTCCGCCCGCACAGATACGCAGTATTTT.

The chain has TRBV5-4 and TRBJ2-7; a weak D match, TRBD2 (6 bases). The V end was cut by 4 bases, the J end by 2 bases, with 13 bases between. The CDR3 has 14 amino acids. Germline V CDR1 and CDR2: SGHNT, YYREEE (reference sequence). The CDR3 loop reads CASSAGRFTYEQYF. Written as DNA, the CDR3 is TGTGCCAGCAGCGCGGGACGGTTTACCTACGAGCAGTACTTC.

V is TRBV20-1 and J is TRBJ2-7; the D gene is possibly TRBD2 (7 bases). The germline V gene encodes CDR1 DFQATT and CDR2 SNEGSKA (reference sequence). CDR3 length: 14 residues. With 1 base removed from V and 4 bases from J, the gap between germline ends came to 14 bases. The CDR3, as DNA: TGCAGTGCTAGAGCCGGGGGCGGGGGTTACGAGCAGTACTTC. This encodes CSARAGGGGYEQYF.

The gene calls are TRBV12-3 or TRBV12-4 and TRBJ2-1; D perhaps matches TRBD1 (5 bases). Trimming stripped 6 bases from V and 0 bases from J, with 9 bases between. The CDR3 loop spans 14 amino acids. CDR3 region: CASRRGSSYNEQFF. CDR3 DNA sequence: TGTGCCAGCAGAAGGGGCAGCTCCTACAATGAGCAGTTCTTC.

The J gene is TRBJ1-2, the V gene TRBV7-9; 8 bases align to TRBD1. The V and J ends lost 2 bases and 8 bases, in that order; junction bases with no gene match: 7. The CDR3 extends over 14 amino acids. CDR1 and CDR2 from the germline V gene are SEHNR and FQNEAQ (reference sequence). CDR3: CASSLQQGDGGYTF. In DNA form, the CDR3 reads TGTGCCAGCAGCTTACAACAGGGGGATGGGGGCTACACCTTC.

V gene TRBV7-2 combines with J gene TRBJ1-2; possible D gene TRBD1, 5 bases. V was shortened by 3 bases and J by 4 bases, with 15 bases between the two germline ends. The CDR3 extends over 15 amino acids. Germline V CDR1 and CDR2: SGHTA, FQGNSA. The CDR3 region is CASSLVRGLGYGYTF. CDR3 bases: TGTGCCAGCAGCTTGGTCCGGGGCTTGGGCTATGGCTACACCTTC. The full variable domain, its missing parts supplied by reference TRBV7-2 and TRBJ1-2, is GAGVSQSPSNKVTEKGKDVELRCDPISGHTALYWYRQSLGQGLEFLIYFQGNSAPDKSGLPSDRFSAERTGGSVSTLTIQRTQQEDSAVYLCASSLVRGLGYGYTFGSGTRLTVV.

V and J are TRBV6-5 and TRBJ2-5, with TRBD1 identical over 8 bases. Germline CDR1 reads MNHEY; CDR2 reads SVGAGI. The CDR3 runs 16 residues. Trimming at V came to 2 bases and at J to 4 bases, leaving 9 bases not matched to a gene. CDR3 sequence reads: CASSYRPQGVRETQYF. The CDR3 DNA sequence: TGTGCCAGCAGTTACAGGCCACAGGGGGTTCGAGAGACCCAGTACTTC.

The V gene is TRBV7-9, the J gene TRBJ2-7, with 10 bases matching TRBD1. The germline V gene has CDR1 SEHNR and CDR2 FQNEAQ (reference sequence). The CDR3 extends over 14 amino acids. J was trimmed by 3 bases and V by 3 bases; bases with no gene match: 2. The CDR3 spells CASSLDRGIYEQYF. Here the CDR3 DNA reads TGTGCCAGCAGCTTGGACAGGGGGATCTACGAGCAGTACTTC.

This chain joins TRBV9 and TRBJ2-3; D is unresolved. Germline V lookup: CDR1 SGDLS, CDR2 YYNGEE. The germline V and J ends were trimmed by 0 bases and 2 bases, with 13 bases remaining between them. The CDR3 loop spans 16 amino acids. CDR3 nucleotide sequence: TGTGCCAGCAGCGTAGGCAGCCTCAGATCCACAGATACGCAGTATTTT. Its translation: CASSVGSLRSTDTQYF.

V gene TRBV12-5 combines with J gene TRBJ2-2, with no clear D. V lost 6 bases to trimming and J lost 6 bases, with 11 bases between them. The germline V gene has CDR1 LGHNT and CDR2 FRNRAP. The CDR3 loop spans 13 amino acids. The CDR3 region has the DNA TGTGCTAGTGGCCCAGCCGGTCCCGGGGAGCTGTTTTTT. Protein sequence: CASGPAGPGELFF.

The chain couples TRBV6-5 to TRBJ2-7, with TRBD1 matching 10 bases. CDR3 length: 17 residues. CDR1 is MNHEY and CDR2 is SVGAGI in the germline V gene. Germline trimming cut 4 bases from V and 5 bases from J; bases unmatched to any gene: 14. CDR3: CASSFHPSGGQGNEQYF. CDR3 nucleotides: TGTGCCAGCAGTTTCCATCCCTCGGGGGGACAGGGGAACGAGCAGTACTTC.

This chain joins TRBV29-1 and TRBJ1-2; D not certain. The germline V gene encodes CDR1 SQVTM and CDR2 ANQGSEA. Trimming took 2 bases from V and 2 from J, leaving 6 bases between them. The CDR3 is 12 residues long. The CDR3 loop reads CSVETPNYGYTF. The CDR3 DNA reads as TGCAGCGTTGAAACACCGAACTATGGCTACACCTTC.

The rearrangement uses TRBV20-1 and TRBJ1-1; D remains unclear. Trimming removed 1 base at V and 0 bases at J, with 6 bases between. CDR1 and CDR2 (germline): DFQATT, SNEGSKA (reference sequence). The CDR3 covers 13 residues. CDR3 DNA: TGCAGTGCTAGAGCTACAGTGAACACTGAAGCTTTCTTT. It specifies CSARATVNTEAFF.